This T cell receptor (beta chain) was captured in a study of CD4 T cells in relation to SARS-CoV-2 and coronaviruses (dated by TCRdb to the early 2020s). General notes on the study: Shared crossreactive spike epitopes were mapped to their HLA restriction using patient-derived lymphoblastoid cell lines. At the level of individual TCR clonotypes, the study evaluated whether memory CD4+ T cells crossreact between the spike proteins of SARS-CoV-2 and those of common cold coronaviruses. For other donors in the study, expansion assays were sequenced with a different, Illumina-based TCR-beta assay. The Adaptive Biotechnologies TCR-sequencing kit was used for samples from a few pre-COVID donors and for the naive versus memory experiments, whereas the other data were Illumina-based.

CD4+ T cells from unexposed donors were collected before the COVID-19 pandemic (2011-2018). Naive and memory CD4+ T cells were separated from cryopreserved PBMCs by first enriching for CD4 and then performing EasySep naive CD4+ T cell enrichment. The leukapheresis product used for the unexposed donors was purchased from a commercial source. Ficoll-Paque PLUS gradient centrifugation was used to isolate PBMCs from either whole blood or leukapheresis product. The PBMCs went either fresh into the expansion assay or into cryopreservation at -140 degrees C. The QIAamp Micro DNA Kit was used to extract genomic DNA from the CD4+ T cells. A note on this clone: Its antigen remains undetermined. Base qualities are missing; no much larger clone stands one base away.

As encoded in the germline V gene, CDR1 is MNHNS while CDR2 is SASEGT. V gives up 1 base and J gives up 0 bases, and the segment between their germline ends measures 11 bases. The CDR3, cysteine through phenylalanine, is 16 amino acids long. The CDR3 DNA has 48 bases and is translated from base 1. Deep-resolution immunoSEQ TCR-beta sequencing was performed on DNA from uncultured naive and memory CD4+ T cells. The original methods were these. During preprocessing, nonproductive sequences were removed, as were CDR3s that did not start with C, did not end with F or W, or were shorter than 7 amino acids. Cultured and uncultured naive and memory CD4+ repertoires were searched for previously identified spike- and CEF-reactive CDR3s. After three terminal residues were trimmed from each end, CDR3 homology was quantified as pairwise Levenshtein distance using the stringdist R package. Held by TCRdb, this immuneACCESS table contains in-frame sequences only and omits some clones. Under half of the omission traces to an unresolved V gene where checked; the cause of the rest is unknown. The V and J calls and clone size were taken over from that table, and D and trimming were inferred from the DNA. This sample lists some 65,000 clones; 85% to 90% were detected once. Over 1.5% of the sample is taken by the ten largest.

Summary of the overall study and its limitations: Crossreactive clones showed significantly weaker SARS-CoV-2-driven expansion than monoreactive clones, consistent with antigenic imprinting. Since the crossreactivity analysis centred on spike protein, crossreactivity against other viral proteins was not assessed. The study was constrained by small numbers of patients and of tested TCRs. In about 61% of donors, memory CD4+ clonotypes turned up that crossrecognized SARS-CoV-2 and at least one common cold coronavirus spike. Pre-pandemic and post-infection samples were not both contributed by any donor, so tracing of the source of pre-existing responses was limited. Naive versus memory sequencing indicated that memory recall responses, rather than primary responses primed during culture, are detected by the assay.

The sequencing sample was made of memory CD4+ T cells from PBMCs. This specimen's cell subset or site label, interpreted: memory (non-naive) CD4+ T cells. The chain is made from TRBV6-1 and TRBJ2-3, with TRBD2 perhaps the D gene, on 7 matching bases. The receptor was isolated from a human donor in good health. The sequence in DNA is TGTGCCAGCAGTGAAGGGGGGGGCCCTAGCACAGATACGCAGTATTTT. Protein translation: CASSEGGGPSTDTQYF.